The T cell receptor (beta chain) described here comes from a study of molecular identifiers for immune sequencing clone quantification. TCRdb re-analysed the PCR reads in MiXCR, keeping a single row per CDR3 protein. The table includes 85,000 to 100,000 distinct CDR3 sequences, less than 25% detected once. This clonotype showed up just a few times. This clonotype originated in a human donor in good health. Some libraries in this study had Jurkat cell RNA spiked in. The sequencing sample was made of naive CD8+ T cells from blood, with Jurkat cell RNA spiked in. Subset indicated: FACS-sorted CD8+CD4-CCR7+CD45RA+ naive T cells.

The CDR3 loop reads CANRRRSIDQPQHF. Written as DNA, the CDR3 is TGTGCCAACCGGCGGCGGAGTATCGATCAGCCCCAGCATTTT. The chain recombines TRBV21-1 with TRBJ1-5. TRBV21-1 is described as a pseudogene. This CDR3 is 14 amino acids long.